This TCR beta chain came from a study of glioma-infiltrating T cells after dendritic cell vaccination. About the research overall: Samples are from glioblastoma patients in Phase I and II dendritic cell vaccine trials. Patients received three intradermal dendritic cell vaccine injections at biweekly intervals.

Time point defined: after dendritic cell vaccination, including at tumor progression/relapse. Amplification used 60 V beta primers and 13 J beta primers. The assay was immunoSEQ multiplex PCR, and TCRdb's table has in-frame clones only and misses some. The table has 50,000 to 75,000 clones, 70% to 90% seen once. The CDR3 sequence is 13 residues long. Trimming shortened V by 3 bases and J by 8 bases, and 10 bases separated the two germline ends. Germline CDR1 is MNHEY and CDR2 is SMNVEV (reference sequence). The TCR comes from a human donor with glioblastoma. This chain uses TRBV27 with TRBJ1-4, with D uncertain. Specimen: blood, collected after dendritic cell vaccination. The CDR3 region is CASSFSGFEKLFF. CDR3 bases: TGTGCCAGCAGTTTCTCCGGGTTCGAAAAACTGTTTTTT. Drawing the rest from reference TRBV27 and TRBJ1-4, the complete variable domain is EAQVTQNPRYLITVTGKKLTVTCSQNMNHEYMSWYRQDPGLGLRQIYYSMNVEVTDKGDVPEGYKVSRKEKRNFPLILESPSPNQTSLYFCASSFSGFEKLFFGSGTQLSVL.